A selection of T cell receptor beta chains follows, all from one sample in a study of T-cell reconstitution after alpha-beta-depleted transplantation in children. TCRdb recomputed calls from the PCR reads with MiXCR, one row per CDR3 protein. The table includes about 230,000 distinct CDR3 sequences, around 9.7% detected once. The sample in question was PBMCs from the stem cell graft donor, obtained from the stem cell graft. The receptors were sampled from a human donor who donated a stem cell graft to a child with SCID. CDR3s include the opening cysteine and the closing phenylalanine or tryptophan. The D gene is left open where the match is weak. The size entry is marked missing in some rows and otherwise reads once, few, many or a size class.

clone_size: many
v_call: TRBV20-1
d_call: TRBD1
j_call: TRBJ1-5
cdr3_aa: CSARDREAQPQHF
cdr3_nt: TGCAGTGCTAGGGACAGGGAGGCTCAGCCCCAGCATTTT

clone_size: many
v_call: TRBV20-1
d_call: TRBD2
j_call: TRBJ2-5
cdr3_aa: CSARGDYQETQYF
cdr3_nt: TGCAGTGCTAGAGGGGACTATCAAGAGACCCAGTACTTC

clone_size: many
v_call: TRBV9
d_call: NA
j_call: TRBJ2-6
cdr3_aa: CASSVEGAGANVLTF
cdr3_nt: TGTGCCAGCAGCGTAGAAGGGGCTGGGGCCAACGTCCTGACTTTC

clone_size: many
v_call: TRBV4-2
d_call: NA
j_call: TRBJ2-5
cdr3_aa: CASSQGTGPEETQYF
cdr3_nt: TGTGCCAGCAGCCAAGGCACAGGGCCTGAGGAGACCCAGTACTTC

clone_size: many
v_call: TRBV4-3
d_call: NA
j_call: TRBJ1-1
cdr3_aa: CASSKSTGHLNTEAFF
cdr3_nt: TGCGCCAGCAGCAAGTCAACAGGACACCTAAACACTGAAGCTTTCTTT

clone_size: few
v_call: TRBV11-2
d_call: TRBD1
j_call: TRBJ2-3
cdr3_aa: CASSLGGAGGRDTQYF
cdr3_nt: TGTGCCAGCAGCTTAGGGGGCGCAGGGGGCCGGGATACGCAGTATTTT

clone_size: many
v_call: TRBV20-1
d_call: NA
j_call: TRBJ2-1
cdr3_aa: CSARDRGGDGGYNEQFF
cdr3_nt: TGCAGTGCTAGAGACAGGGGCGGGGACGGGGGATACAATGAGCAGTTCTTC

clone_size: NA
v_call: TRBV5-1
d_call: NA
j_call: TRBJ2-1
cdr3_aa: CASSTRTPGNEQFF
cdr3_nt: TGCGCCAGCAGCACGCGGACCCCTGGGAATGAGCAGTTCTTC

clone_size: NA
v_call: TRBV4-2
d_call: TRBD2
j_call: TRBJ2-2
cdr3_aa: CASSPWVLGGTGELFF
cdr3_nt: TGTGCCAGCAGCCCTTGGGTCCTCGGGGGGACCGGGGAGCTGTTTTTT

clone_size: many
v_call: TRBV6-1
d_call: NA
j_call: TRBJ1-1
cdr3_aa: CASSTLGTRSEAFF
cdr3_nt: TGTGCCAGCAGTACCCTCGGGACACGGTCTGAAGCTTTCTTT

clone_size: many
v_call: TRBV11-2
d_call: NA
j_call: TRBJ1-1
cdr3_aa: CASSLDRDQAFF
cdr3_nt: TGTGCCAGCAGCTTAGACAGGGATCAGGCTTTCTTT